The text below deals with one T cell receptor (beta chain). Other DNA sequences in this sample translate to the same CDR3. Described treatment: about 20 received Ad26.COV2.S at low or high dose, single or two shots; about 5 received placebo; per-sample allocation not given. Samples analyzed were those drawn on day 63 after the first vaccine or placebo injection. The data derive from a study of Ad26.COV2.S vaccination and SARS-CoV-2 variants. Repertoires were generated with immunoSEQ multiplex PCR, while TCRdb's copy carries only in-frame clones and drops some. The table includes about 680,000 clones, 89% detected once. Germline loops: CDR1 KGHSH, CDR2 LQKENI. The V end lost 2 bases, the J end lost 1 base, and 2 bases lay between the germline ends. This CDR3 comprises 12 residues.

The source material was peripheral blood, sampled in a trial of Ad26.COV2.S vaccine versus placebo. V and J are TRBV18 and TRBJ1-1; D is unresolved. The sequence derives from a person between 18 and 59 years old who received the Ad26.COV2.S COVID-19 vaccine or a placebo. The CDR3 DNA is TGTGCCAGCTCACCAGGGAACACTGAAGCTTTCTTT. This encodes CASSPGNTEAFF.